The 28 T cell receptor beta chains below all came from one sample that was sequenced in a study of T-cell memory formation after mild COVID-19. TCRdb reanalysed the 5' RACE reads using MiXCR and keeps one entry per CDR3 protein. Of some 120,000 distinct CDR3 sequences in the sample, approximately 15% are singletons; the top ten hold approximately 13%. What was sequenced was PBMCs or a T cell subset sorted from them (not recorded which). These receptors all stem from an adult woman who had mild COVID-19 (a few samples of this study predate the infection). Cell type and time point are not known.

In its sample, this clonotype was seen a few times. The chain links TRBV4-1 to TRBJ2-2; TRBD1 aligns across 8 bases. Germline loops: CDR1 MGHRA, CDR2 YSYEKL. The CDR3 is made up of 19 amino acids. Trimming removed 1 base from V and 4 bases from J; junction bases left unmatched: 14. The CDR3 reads CASSQVMVKTGAGTGELFF. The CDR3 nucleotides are TGCGCCAGCAGCCAAGTTATGGTTAAGACAGGGGCTGGCACCGGGGAGCTGTTTTTT.

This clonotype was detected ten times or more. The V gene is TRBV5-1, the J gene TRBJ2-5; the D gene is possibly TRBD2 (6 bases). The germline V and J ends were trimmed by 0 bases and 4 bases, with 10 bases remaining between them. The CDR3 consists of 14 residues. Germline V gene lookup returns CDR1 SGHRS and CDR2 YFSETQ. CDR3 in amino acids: CASSLATGGETQYF. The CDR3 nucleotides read TGCGCCAGCAGCTTGGCCACCGGGGGAGAGACCCAGTACTTC. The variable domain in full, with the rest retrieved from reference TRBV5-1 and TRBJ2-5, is KAGVTQTPRYLIKTRGQQVTLSCSPISGHRSVSWYQQTPGQGLQFLFEYFSETQRNKGNFPGRFSGRQFSNSRSEMNVSTLELGDSALYLCASSLATGGETQYFGPGTRLLVL.

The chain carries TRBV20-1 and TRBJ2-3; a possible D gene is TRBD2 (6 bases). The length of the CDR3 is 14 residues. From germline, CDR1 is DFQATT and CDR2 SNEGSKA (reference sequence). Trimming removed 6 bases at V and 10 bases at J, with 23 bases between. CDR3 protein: CSATWRDGGTAQYF. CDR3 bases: TGCAGTGCCACGTGGCGGGACGGAGGGACGGCGCAGTATTTT.

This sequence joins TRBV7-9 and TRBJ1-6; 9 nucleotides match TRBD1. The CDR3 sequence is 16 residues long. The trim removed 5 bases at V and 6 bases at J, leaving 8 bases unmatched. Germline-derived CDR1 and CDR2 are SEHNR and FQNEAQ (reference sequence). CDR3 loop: CASSRQTGGVNSPLHF. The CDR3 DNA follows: TGTGCCAGCAGCCGACAGACAGGGGGGGTTAATTCACCCCTCCACTTT.

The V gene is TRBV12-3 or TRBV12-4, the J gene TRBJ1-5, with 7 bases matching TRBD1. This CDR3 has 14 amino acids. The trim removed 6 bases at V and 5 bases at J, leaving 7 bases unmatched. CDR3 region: CASRRTGTYQPQHF. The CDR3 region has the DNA TGTGCCAGCAGGCGGACAGGAACCTATCAGCCCCAGCATTTT.

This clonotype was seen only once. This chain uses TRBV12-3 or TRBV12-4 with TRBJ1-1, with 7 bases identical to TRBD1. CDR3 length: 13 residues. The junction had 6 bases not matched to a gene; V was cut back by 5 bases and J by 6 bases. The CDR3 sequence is CASSTGAEPEAFF. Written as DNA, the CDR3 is TGTGCCAGCAGTACAGGGGCCGAGCCTGAAGCTTTCTTT.

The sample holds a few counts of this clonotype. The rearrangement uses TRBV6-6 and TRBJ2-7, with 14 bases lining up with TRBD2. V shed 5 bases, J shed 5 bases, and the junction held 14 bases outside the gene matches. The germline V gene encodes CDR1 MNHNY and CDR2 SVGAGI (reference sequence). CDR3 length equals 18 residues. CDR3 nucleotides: TGTGCCAGCAGTGGCGGACTAGCGGGGGGCCCTTTTCCCAACGAGCAGTACTTC. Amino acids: CASSGGLAGGPFPNEQYF.

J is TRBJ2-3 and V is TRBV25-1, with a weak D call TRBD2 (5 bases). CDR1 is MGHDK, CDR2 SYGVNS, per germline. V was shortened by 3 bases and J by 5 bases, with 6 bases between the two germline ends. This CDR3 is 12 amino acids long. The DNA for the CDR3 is TGTGCCAGCAGTGATGCGGGAGATACGCAGTATTTT. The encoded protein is CASSDAGDTQYF.

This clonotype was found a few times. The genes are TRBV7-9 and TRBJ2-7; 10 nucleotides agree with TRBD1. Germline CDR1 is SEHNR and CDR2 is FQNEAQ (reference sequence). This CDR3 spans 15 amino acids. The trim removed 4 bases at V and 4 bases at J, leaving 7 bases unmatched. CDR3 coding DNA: TGTGCCAGCAGCTCATCCGGGACAGGGGAATACGAGCAGTACTTC. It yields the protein CASSSSGTGEYEQYF.

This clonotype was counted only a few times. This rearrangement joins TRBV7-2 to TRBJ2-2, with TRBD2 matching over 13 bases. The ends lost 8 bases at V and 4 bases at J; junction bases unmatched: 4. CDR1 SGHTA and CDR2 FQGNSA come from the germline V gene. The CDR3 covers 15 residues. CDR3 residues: CASLGLAGATGELFF. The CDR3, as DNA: TGTGCCAGCCTCGGACTAGCGGGAGCCACCGGGGAGCTGTTTTTT. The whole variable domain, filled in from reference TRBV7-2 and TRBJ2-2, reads GAGVSQSPSNKVTEKGKDVELRCDPISGHTALYWYRQSLGQGLEFLIYFQGNSAPDKSGLPSDRFSAERTGGSVSTLTIQRTQQEDSAVYLCASLGLAGATGELFFGEGSRLTVL.

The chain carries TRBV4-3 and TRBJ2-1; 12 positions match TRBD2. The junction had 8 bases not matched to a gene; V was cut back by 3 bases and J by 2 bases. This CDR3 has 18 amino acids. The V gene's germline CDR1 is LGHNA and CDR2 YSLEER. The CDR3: CASSQGTSGPSTYNEQFF. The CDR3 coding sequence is TGCGCCAGCAGCCAGGGGACTAGCGGGCCAAGCACCTACAATGAGCAGTTCTTC.

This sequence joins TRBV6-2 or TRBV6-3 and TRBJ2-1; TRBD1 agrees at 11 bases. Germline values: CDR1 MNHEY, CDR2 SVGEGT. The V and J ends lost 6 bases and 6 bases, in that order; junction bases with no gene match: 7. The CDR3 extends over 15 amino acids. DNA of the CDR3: TGTGCCAGCAGCTATGGGACAGGGGGGATCAATGAGCAGTTCTTC. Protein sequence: CASSYGTGGINEQFF.

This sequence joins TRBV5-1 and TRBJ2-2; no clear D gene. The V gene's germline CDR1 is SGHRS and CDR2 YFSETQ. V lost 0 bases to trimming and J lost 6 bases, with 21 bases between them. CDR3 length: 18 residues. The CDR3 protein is CASSLASGPGFYAGELFF. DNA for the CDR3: TGCGCCAGCAGCTTGGCCTCTGGCCCCGGCTTTTATGCCGGGGAGCTGTTTTTT.

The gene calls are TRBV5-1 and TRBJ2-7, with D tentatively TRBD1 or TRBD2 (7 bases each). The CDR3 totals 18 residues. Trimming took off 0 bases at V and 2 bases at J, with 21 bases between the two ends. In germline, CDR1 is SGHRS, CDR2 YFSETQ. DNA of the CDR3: TGCGCCAGCAGCTTGGACCCACCGGGGAGGGGGCTTCCCTACGAGCAGTACTTC. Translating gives CASSLDPPGRGLPYEQYF.

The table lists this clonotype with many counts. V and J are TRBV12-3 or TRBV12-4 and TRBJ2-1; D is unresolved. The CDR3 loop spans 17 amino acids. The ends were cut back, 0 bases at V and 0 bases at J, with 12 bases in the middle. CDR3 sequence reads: CASSLAVRFVSYNEQFF. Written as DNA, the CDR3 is TGTGCCAGCAGTTTAGCCGTCAGGTTCGTCTCCTACAATGAGCAGTTCTTC.

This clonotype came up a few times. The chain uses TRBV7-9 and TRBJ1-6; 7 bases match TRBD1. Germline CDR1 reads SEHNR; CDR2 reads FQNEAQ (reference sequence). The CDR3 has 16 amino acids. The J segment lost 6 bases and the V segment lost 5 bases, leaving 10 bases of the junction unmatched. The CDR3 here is CASSRYGQAPNSPLHF. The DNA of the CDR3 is TGTGCCAGCAGCCGATATGGACAGGCTCCTAATTCACCCCTCCACTTT.

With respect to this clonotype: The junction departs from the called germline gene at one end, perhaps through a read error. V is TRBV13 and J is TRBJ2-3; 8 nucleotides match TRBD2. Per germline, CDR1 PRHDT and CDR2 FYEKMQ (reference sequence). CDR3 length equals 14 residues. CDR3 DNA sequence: TGTGCCAGCAGATTAGCGGGGTACGGTGATACGCAGTATTTT. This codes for CASRLAGYGDTQYF.

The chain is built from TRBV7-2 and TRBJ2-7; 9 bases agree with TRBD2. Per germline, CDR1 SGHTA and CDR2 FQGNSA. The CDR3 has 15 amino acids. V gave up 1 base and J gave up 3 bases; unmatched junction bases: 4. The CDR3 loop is CASSLEAGGIYEQYF. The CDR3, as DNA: TGTGCCAGCAGCTTAGAAGCGGGAGGTATCTACGAGCAGTACTTC.

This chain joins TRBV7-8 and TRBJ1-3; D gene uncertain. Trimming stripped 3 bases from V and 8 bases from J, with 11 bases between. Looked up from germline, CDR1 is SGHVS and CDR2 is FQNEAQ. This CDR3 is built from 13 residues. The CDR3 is CASSFEPADTIYF. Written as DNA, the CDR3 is TGTGCCAGCAGCTTCGAACCGGCAGACACCATATATTTT.

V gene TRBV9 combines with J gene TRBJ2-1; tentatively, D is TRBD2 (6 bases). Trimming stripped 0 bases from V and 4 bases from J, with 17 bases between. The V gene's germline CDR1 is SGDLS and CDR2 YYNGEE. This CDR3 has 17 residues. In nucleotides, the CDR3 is TGTGCCAGCAGCGTAGATGATAGCGGTGGGTTATACAATGAGCAGTTCTTC. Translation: CASSVDDSGGLYNEQFF.

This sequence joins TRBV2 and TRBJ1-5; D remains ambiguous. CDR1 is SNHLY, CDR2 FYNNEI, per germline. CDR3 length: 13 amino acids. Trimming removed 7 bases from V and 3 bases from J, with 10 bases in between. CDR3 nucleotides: TGTGCCAGCAAATCGACCCTCAATCAGCCCCAGCATTTT. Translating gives CASKSTLNQPQHF. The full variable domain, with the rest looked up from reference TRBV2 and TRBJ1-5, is EPEVTQTPSHQVTQMGQEVILRCVPISNHLYFYWYRQILGQKVEFLVSFYNNEISEKSEIFDDQFSVERPDGSNFTLKIRSTKLEDSAMYFCASKSTLNQPQHFGDGTRLSIL.

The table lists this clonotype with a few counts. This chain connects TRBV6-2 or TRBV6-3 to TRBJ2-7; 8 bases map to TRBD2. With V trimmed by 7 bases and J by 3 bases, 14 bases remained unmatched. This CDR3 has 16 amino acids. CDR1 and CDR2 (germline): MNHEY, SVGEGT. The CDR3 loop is CASTGGGAGAYYEQYF. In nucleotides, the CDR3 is TGTGCCAGCACCGGGGGGGGAGCGGGCGCGTACTACGAGCAGTACTTC.

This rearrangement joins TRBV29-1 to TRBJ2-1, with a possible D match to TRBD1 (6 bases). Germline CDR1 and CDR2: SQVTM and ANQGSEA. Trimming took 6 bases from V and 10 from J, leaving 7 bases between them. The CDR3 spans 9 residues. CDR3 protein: CSVDREQFF. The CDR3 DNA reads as TGCAGCGTGGACAGAGAGCAGTTCTTC.

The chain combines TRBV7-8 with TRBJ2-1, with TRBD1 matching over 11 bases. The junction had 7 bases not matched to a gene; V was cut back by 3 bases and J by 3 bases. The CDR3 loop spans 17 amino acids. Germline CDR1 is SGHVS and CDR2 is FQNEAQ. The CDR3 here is CASSFGGTGGLYNEQFF. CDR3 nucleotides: TGTGCCAGCAGCTTTGGTGGGACAGGGGGTCTCTACAATGAGCAGTTCTTC.

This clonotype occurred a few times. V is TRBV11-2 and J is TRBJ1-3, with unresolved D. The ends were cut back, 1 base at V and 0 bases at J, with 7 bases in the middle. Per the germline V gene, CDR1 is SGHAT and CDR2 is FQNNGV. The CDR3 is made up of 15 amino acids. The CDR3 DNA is TGTGCCAGCAGCTTAGCTCGCAGCTCTGGAAACACCATATATTTT. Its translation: CASSLARSSGNTIYF.

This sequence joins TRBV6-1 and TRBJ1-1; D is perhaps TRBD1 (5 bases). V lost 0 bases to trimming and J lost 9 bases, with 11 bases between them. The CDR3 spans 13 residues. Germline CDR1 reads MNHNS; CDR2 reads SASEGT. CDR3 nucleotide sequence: TGTGCCAGCAGTGAAGCTGGGGGGACGCAAGCTTTCTTT. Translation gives CASSEAGGTQAFF.

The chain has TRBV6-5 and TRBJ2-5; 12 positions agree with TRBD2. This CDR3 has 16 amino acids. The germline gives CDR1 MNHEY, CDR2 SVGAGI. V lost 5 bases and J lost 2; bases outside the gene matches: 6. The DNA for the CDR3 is TGTGCCAGCAGTCCGCCGACTAGCGGGAGTCAAGAGACCCAGTACTTC. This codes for CASSPPTSGSQETQYF.

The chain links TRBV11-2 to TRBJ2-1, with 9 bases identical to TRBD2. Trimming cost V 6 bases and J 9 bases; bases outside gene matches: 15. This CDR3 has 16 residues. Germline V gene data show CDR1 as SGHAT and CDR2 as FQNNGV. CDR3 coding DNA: TGTGCCAGCAGGCCTAGCGGGGCTTGGGGTATGATTGAGCAGTTCTTC. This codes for CASRPSGAWGMIEQFF. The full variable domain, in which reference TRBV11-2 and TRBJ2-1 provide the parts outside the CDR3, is EAGVAQSPRYKIIEKRQSVAFWCNPISGHATLYWYQQILGQGPKLLIQFQNNGVVDDSQLPKDRFSAERLKGVDSTLKIQPAKLEDSAVYLCASRPSGAWGMIEQFFGPGTRLTVL.